Listed here are 25 T cell receptor beta chains from one sample, sequenced in a study of blood T cell repertoires in COVID-19. Assay used: immunoSEQ multiplex PCR; TCRdb lists only in-frame clones, some missing. The sample yields roughly 68,000 clones, approximately 79% seen once. Sequencing input: peripheral blood. These receptors all come from a man older than 75 with active COVID-19.

The chain is built from TRBV19 and TRBJ2-7; TRBD1 agrees at 9 bases. After removal of 5 bases from V and 5 bases from J, the junction contained 4 bases not matched to a gene. The CDR3 sequence is 13 residues long. The germline gives CDR1 LNHDA, CDR2 SQIVND (reference sequence). The DNA for the CDR3 is TGTGCCAGTAGTCCGGGACAGGGAAACGAGCAGTACTTC. Encoded protein: CASSPGQGNEQYF.

V usage is TRBV4-3 and J usage is TRBJ1-2; TRBD1 matches 10 bases. Losses at the gene ends were 1 base for V and 4 bases for J; bases not matched to a gene: 3. Germline V gives CDR1 LGHNA, CDR2 YSLEER. CDR3 length: 15 amino acids. The chain's CDR3 is CASSQVGQGSYGYTF. The CDR3 bases are TGCGCCAGCAGCCAAGTGGGACAGGGGTCCTATGGCTACACCTTC.

This rearrangement joins TRBV5-1 to TRBJ2-3; perhaps TRBD1 as D (5 bases). Germline values: CDR1 SGHRS, CDR2 YFSETQ. The V gene lost 0 bases and the J gene lost 0 bases, with 14 bases spanning the gap. There are 17 residues in the CDR3. The CDR3 DNA is TGCGCCAGCAGCTTGGAATACCCAGGGTCAAGCACAGATACGCAGTATTTT. Protein product: CASSLEYPGSSTDTQYF. Looking up the rest from reference TRBV5-1 and TRBJ2-3 gives the full variable domain: KAGVTQTPRYLIKTRGQQVTLSCSPISGHRSVSWYQQTPGQGLQFLFEYFSETQRNKGNFPGRFSGRQFSNSRSEMNVSTLELGDSALYLCASSLEYPGSSTDTQYFGPGTRLTVL.

The chain carries TRBV4-2 and TRBJ1-3, with TRBD1 matching 10 bases. CDR1 is LGHNA and CDR2 is YNFKEQ in the germline V gene. V trimming: 4 bases; J trimming: 2 bases; junction bases outside the gene matches: 14. CDR3 length: 19 amino acids. CDR3 sequence: CASSLDLNSGTGAGNTIYF. CDR3 DNA: TGTGCCAGCAGCCTAGACCTAAATTCCGGGACAGGGGCTGGAAACACCATATATTTT.

V and J are TRBV7-9 and TRBJ1-1; D perhaps matches TRBD1 (5 bases). Germline V lookup: CDR1 SEHNR, CDR2 FQNEAQ (reference sequence). The CDR3 is made up of 15 amino acids. Trimming took 6 bases from V and 6 from J, leaving 20 bases between them. In nucleotides, the CDR3 is TGTGCCAGCAGAGAAGGAGTGGGGCGACAGTCTGAAGCTTTCTTT. Translating it yields CASREGVGRQSEAFF.

The rearrangement joins TRBV28 to TRBJ2-3; 8 positions agree with TRBD2. The germline CDR1 and CDR2 sequences are MDHEN and SYDVKM. V lost 4 bases, J lost 2 bases, and 20 bases stayed unmatched. The CDR3 has 20 amino acids. The CDR3 loop reads CASSSFRVGLAGKPTDTQYF. Written as DNA, the CDR3 is TGTGCCAGCAGTTCCTTTCGGGTGGGGTTAGCGGGAAAACCCACAGATACGCAGTATTTT.

J is TRBJ1-3 and V is TRBV7-8, with D uncertain. The V gene's germline CDR1 is SGHVS and CDR2 FQNEAQ. Trimming cost V 1 base and J 0 bases, with 10 bases left between them. The CDR3 totals 16 residues. The CDR3 reads CASSLVGGYSGNTIYF. The CDR3 DNA follows: TGTGCCAGCAGCTTAGTCGGCGGTTACTCTGGAAACACCATATATTTT.

The CDR3 region is CASSLGLGGQETQYF. CDR3 DNA: TGTGCCAGCAGCTTAGGGTTGGGAGGACAAGAGACCCAGTACTTC. The chain recombines TRBV11-2 with TRBJ2-5, with D possibly TRBD2 on 6 matching bases. Trimming pared 1 base from V and 2 bases from J, leaving 11 bases between. Germline CDR1 and CDR2: SGHAT and FQNNGV. CDR3 size: 15 residues. Full variable domain (outside the CDR3, taken from reference TRBV11-2 and TRBJ2-5): EAGVAQSPRYKIIEKRQSVAFWCNPISGHATLYWYQQILGQGPKLLIQFQNNGVVDDSQLPKDRFSAERLKGVDSTLKIQPAKLEDSAVYLCASSLGLGGQETQYFGPGTRLLVL.

The V call is TRBV14, the J call TRBJ1-1, with a tentative D call TRBD1 (6 bases). The V end was cut by 4 bases, the J end by 4 bases, with 13 bases between. Germline values: CDR1 SGHDN, CDR2 FVKESK. The CDR3 is 14 amino acids. The CDR3 protein is CASSPQGSGTEAFF. CDR3 sequence (DNA): TGTGCCAGCAGCCCGCAGGGGTCTGGCACTGAAGCTTTCTTT.

The gene calls are TRBV5-6 and TRBJ1-5, with D hard to call. Germline CDR1 SGHDT, CDR2 YYEEEE. The CDR3 is 14 residues long. V was shortened by 1 base and J by 5 bases, with 10 bases between the two germline ends. The CDR3 spells CASSLRGIDQPQHF. DNA for the CDR3: TGTGCCAGCAGCTTGCGCGGGATAGATCAGCCCCAGCATTTT.

V gene TRBV7-8 combines with J gene TRBJ1-4; D perhaps matches TRBD1 (6 bases). Germline V gene data show CDR1 as SGHVS and CDR2 as FQNEAQ. The V gene lost 1 base and the J gene lost 5 bases, with 11 bases spanning the gap. This CDR3 comprises 15 residues. CDR3 sequence: CASSLDTRGNEKLFF. In DNA, the CDR3 is TGTGCCAGCAGCTTAGATACCAGGGGCAATGAAAAACTGTTTTTT. The complete variable domain, with remaining parts taken from reference TRBV7-8 and TRBJ1-4, reads GAGVSQSPRYKVAKRGQDVALRCDPISGHVSLFWYQQALGQGPEFLTYFQNEAQLDKSGLPSDRFFAERPEGSVSTLKIQRTQQEDSAVYLCASSLDTRGNEKLFFGSGTQLSVL.

The chain links TRBV9 to TRBJ2-7; D not resolved. With 0 bases removed from V and 1 base from J, the gap between germline ends came to 5 bases. The germline V gene has CDR1 SGDLS and CDR2 YYNGEE. The CDR3 sequence is 13 residues long. The CDR3 DNA follows: TGTGCCAGCAGCGTAGGAGTATCCTACGAGCAGTACTTC. This translates into CASSVGVSYEQYF.

The chain links TRBV20-1 to TRBJ2-1; 8 bases are shared with TRBD1. The CDR3 totals 17 residues. CDR1 is DFQATT, CDR2 SNEGSKA, per germline (reference sequence). With 5 bases clipped from V and 0 bases from J, the junction kept 12 bases outside the gene matches. Here the CDR3 reads CSACAGGGCGSYNEQFF. DNA for the CDR3: TGCAGTGCTTGTGCAGGGGGCGGATGCGGCTCCTACAATGAGCAGTTCTTC.

This chain links TRBV23-1 with TRBJ2-7, with D possibly being TRBD1 (5 bases). TRBV23-1 is an ORF; its function is uncertain. V was pared by 2 bases and J by 5 bases, with 22 bases between. This CDR3 is 17 amino acids long. For the CDR3, the DNA is TGCGCCAGCAGTCAAACCACCTACACCAGGGAATGTCACGAGCAGTACTTC. Amino acid sequence: CASSQTTYTRECHEQYF.

The chain has TRBV15 and TRBJ2-1, with D possibly matching TRBD2 (6 bases). Germline V gene lookup returns CDR1 LNHNV and CDR2 YYDKDF (reference sequence). Trimming took 3 bases from V and 0 from J, leaving 15 bases between them. The CDR3 has 17 residues. This chain's CDR3 is CATSRGTGRSSYNEQFF. The CDR3 DNA reads TGTGCCACCAGCAGGGGGACTGGGAGGAGCTCCTACAATGAGCAGTTCTTC.

V is TRBV18 and J is TRBJ1-5; maybe TRBD1 (5 bases). This CDR3 region has 15 residues. Germline CDR1 KGHSH, CDR2 LQKENI. With 0 bases removed from V and 7 bases from J, the gap between germline ends came to 13 bases. The CDR3 region is CASSPPGGTSQPQHF. The CDR3 coding sequence is TGTGCCAGCTCACCACCGGGGGGGACGAGCCAGCCCCAGCATTTT.

The J gene is TRBJ2-7, the V gene TRBV6-1; perhaps TRBD1 as D (6 bases). The CDR3 covers 14 residues. Looked up from germline, CDR1 is MNHNS and CDR2 is SASEGT. V was clipped by 2 bases and J by 6 bases, with 14 bases between them. CDR3 DNA sequence: TGTGCCAGCAGTGAACCAGGGGAAATCAGCGAGCAGTACTTC. It translates to CASSEPGEISEQYF.

The CDR3 sequence is CASRPGQGFNQPQHF. CDR3 in DNA: TGTGCCAGTAGGCCGGGACAGGGATTCAATCAGCCCCAGCATTTT. The chain recombines TRBV19 with TRBJ1-5; TRBD1 matches 9 bases. This CDR3 is built from 15 residues. The germline V gene has CDR1 LNHDA and CDR2 SQIVND (reference sequence). V shed 6 bases, J shed 3 bases, and the junction held 6 bases outside the gene matches.

The rearrangement joins TRBV29-1 to TRBJ2-5; D possibly corresponds to TRBD2 (5 bases). From germline, CDR1 is SQVTM and CDR2 ANQGSEA. V shed 6 bases and J shed 4 bases, with 12 bases lying between them. This CDR3 has 12 residues. The CDR3 DNA follows: TGCAGCGTCGCGGGCTTTGGAGAGACCCAGTACTTC. It specifies CSVAGFGETQYF.

The rearrangement uses TRBV29-1 and TRBJ1-1; 11 positions match TRBD1. The CDR3 is 16 residues long. V lost 3 bases, J lost 4 bases, and 10 bases stayed unmatched. Germline V CDR1 and CDR2: SQVTM, ANQGSEA. The CDR3 loop is CSVDQSGTGGITEAFF. DNA for the CDR3: TGCAGCGTTGATCAATCGGGGACAGGGGGTATCACTGAAGCTTTCTTT.

The chain couples TRBV25-1 to TRBJ1-1; 8 positions agree with TRBD1. The CDR3 runs 14 residues. Germline CDR1 and CDR2: MGHDK and SYGVNS. Losses at the gene ends were 9 bases for V and 8 bases for J; bases not matched to a gene: 14. CDR3 protein: CARITVTGEGEAFF. CDR3 DNA sequence: TGTGCCAGAATTACCGTGACAGGGGAGGGAGAAGCTTTCTTT.

This chain links TRBV19 with TRBJ1-1; no reliable D call. CDR1 and CDR2 from the germline V gene are LNHDA and SQIVND (reference sequence). There are 11 residues in the CDR3. V was pared by 5 bases and J by 5 bases, with 6 bases between. The DNA of the CDR3 is TGTGCCAGTAGTGATCGGACTGAAGCTTTCTTT. This codes for CASSDRTEAFF.

This chain links TRBV20-1 with TRBJ2-7; TRBD2 aligns across 14 bases. The CDR3 sequence is 15 residues long. Germline CDR1 is DFQATT and CDR2 is SNEGSKA (reference sequence). The J segment lost 5 bases and the V segment lost 3 bases, leaving 6 bases of the junction unmatched. In DNA, the CDR3 is TGCAGTGCTAGTGATGGACTAGCGGGAGGCAACGAGCAGTACTTC. Translating gives CSASDGLAGGNEQYF.

V is TRBV27 and J is TRBJ2-3, with D perhaps TRBD1 (5 bases). The V end lost 3 bases, the J end lost 1 base, and 26 bases lay between the germline ends. CDR3 length: 20 amino acids. Looked up from germline, CDR1 is MNHEY and CDR2 is SMNVEV (reference sequence). The CDR3 spells CASSFKPDSTTFFRTDTQYF. The CDR3 DNA sequence: TGTGCCAGCAGTTTTAAGCCCGACAGTACGACTTTTTTCCGCACAGATACGCAGTATTTT.

In this sample, this clone turned up once. V gene TRBV18 combines with J gene TRBJ1-4; no clear D. This CDR3 contains 15 residues. Germline CDR1 KGHSH, CDR2 LQKENI. Trimming cost V 0 bases and J 9 bases, with 14 bases left between them. The CDR3 sequence is CASSPPTGEGKKLFF. The CDR3 DNA follows: TGTGCCAGCTCACCACCGACCGGGGAGGGCAAAAAACTGTTTTTT.